This TCR beta chain comes out of a study of blood T cell repertoires in COVID-19 (dated by TCRdb to 2019 to 2021). For context, the study as a whole: Samples from collaborators originated in the United States, Italy and Spain and spanned both the acute and convalescent phases of COVID-19. The prospective study material was composed of cDNA or gDNA derived from T cells, B-cell-depleted T cells, or PBMCs. Subjects who had been exposed to COVID-19, were actively infected with it, or had recovered from it provided the deeply sampled blood TCRbeta repertoires that made up the dataset. The repertoires were released in a freely available public database intended as a resource for research on the immune response to SARS-CoV-2. Samples came from the ongoing ImmuneRACE study (first 160 participants) plus 1,254 subjects from 6 global collaborators. A de-identified subject ID, COVID-19 status, age in years and sex were almost always included in the sample metadata. HLA class I and class II types, where available, came from metadata supplied by the sample provider rather than from assay-based typing.

Counted from cysteine to phenylalanine, this CDR3 has 14 amino acids. Only the CDR3 DNA is retained, 42 bases long and in frame from the first base. Germline trimming: 3 bases from V, 3 bases from J; junction bases outside gene matches: 2. For CDR1 and CDR2, the germline V gene lists SGHTA and FQGNSA. Overall results and qualifications from the work: The amount of clinical and demographic metadata varied by source and participant and was provided uncurated.

The immunoSEQ Assay, a bias-controlled multiplex PCR, was used to amplify TCRbeta CDR3 regions from genomic DNA. The paper's data handling went like this. Within the assay, amplification of reference gene primers was used to estimate how many nucleated cells each sample contained. To quantify the absolute abundance of each unique TCRbeta CDR3 rearrangement, sequence reads were collapsed and filtered. Productive Simpson clonality was computed per sample as the square root of Simpson's diversity index over productive rearrangements. TCRdb took this table from immuneACCESS and kept in-frame rearrangements with V and J called. Such tables lack part of the clones; where checked against another copy, unresolved V genes explain under half of the gap, and the rest is unexplained. For V, J and clone size, that table is used; D and trimming come from the DNA. For this sample the table gives approximately 170,000 clones, of which around 83% were detected only once. 10% to 15% of the sample lies in the top ten.

A second Seattle source provided samples from volunteer blood donors who had recovered from COVID-19. The collaborating institutions used their own protocols to collect whole blood in K2EDTA tubes. Collaborator samples were shipped for TCRbeta analysis as frozen whole blood, isolated PBMCs, or DNA extracted from either sample type. This clone was seen a few times. Its cognate antigen has yet to be identified. Nothing much larger sits one base from this clone, and base qualities are not available. This receptor was identified in a man aged 70-80 years who had recovered from COVID-19. Recombination connected TRBV7-2 to TRBJ2-7; a stretch of 10 junction bases matches TRBD1. Input material: peripheral blood. The base sequence is TGTGCCAGCAGCTTTGGACAGGGGGACTACGAGCAGTACTTC. The translation is CASSFGQGDYEQYF.